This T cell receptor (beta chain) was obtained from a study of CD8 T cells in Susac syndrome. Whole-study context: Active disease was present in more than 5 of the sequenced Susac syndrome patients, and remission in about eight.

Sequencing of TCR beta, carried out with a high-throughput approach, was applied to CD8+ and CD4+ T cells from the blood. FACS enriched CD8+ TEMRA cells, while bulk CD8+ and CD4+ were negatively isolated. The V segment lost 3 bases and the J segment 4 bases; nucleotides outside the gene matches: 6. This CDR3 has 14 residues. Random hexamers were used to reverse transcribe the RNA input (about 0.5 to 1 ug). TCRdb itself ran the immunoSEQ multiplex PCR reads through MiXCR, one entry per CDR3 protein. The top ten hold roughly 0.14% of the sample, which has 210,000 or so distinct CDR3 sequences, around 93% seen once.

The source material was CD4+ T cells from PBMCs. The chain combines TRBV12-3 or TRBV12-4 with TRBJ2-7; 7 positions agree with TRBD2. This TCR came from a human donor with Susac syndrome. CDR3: CASSFSASGYEQYF. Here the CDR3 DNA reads TGTGCCAGCAGTTTTTCGGCTAGCGGTTACGAGCAGTACTTC.